Listed below are T cell receptor beta chains from one sample, sequenced in a study of T-cell reconstitution after alpha-beta-depleted transplantation in children. TCRdb itself ran the PCR reads through MiXCR, one entry per CDR3 protein. The table lists 440,000 or so distinct CDR3 sequences, 43% of them singletons. The sequenced sample was PBMCs, obtained before TCRalphabeta/CD19-depleted stem cell transplant. The receptors here all came from a girl aged 2 to 9 with aplastic anemia, due to receive a stem cell transplant. CDR3s include the opening cysteine and the closing phenylalanine or tryptophan. A D gene is named only where the DNA matches it firmly. Not all rows give a size; the values are once, few, many and, for expanded clones, a class.

clone_size,v_call,j_call,d_call,cdr3_aa,cdr3_nt
-,TRBV20-1,TRBJ2-5,TRBD2,CSARWRGAPPQTQYF,TGCAGTGCTAGATGGCGGGGGGCCCCCCCTCAGACCCAGTACTTC
-,TRBV7-9,TRBJ2-3,TRBD2,CASSPIGTSGRDTQYF,TGTGCCAGCAGCCCGATCGGGACTAGCGGGAGGGATACGCAGTATTTT
few,TRBV6-1,TRBJ2-1,-,CASTQSGSSYNEQFF,TGTGCCAGCACCCAATCCGGGAGCTCCTACAATGAGCAGTTCTTC
-,TRBV3-1,TRBJ2-1,TRBD2,CASSQVPHTFGSGRNEQFF,TGTGCCAGCAGCCAAGTTCCCCACACTTTTGGTAGCGGGAGGAATGAGCAGTTCTTC
-,TRBV5-1,TRBJ2-2,-,CASSHSRQGPGELFF,TGCGCCAGCAGCCATTCCCGCCAGGGCCCCGGGGAGCTGTTTTTT
few,TRBV5-1,TRBJ2-7,TRBD1,CASSPGTGFEQYF,TGCGCCAGCAGCCCAGGGACAGGGTTCGAGCAGTACTTC
-,TRBV7-6,TRBJ2-2,-,CASSRGGFTGELFF,TGTGCCAGCAGCCGCGGAGGGTTTACCGGGGAGCTGTTTTTT
-,TRBV20-1,TRBJ2-1,TRBD2,CSAGPGLAGAANEQFF,TGCAGTGCTGGGCCGGGACTAGCGGGAGCCGCCAATGAGCAGTTCTTC
-,TRBV27,TRBJ2-5,-,CASSDLVASRRETQYF,TGTGCCAGCAGTGACCTGGTGGCGAGCAGGCGGGAGACCCAGTACTTC
once,TRBV4-1,TRBJ2-5,TRBD2,CASSLTSQREIRGWETQYF,TGCGCCAGCAGCCTAACATCTCAGCGGGAGATTCGGGGATGGGAGACCCAGTACTTC
-,TRBV5-1,TRBJ2-1,TRBD2,CASSLVAGAGDEQFF,TGCGCCAGCAGCTTGGTAGCGGGAGCGGGCGATGAGCAGTTCTTC
-,TRBV10-3,TRBJ2-7,-,CAINSVEGREQYF,TGTGCCATCAATAGCGTAGAGGGTCGGGAGCAGTACTTC
once,TRBV20-1,TRBJ1-4,-,CSASDEEKLFF,TGCAGTGCTAGCGATGAAGAAAAACTGTTTTTT
-,TRBV20-1,TRBJ2-7,-,CSASGLLTGQYF,TGCAGTGCCTCGGGACTGCTTACAGGGCAGTACTTC
many,TRBV12-3/TRBV12-4,TRBJ1-1,-,CASSLVGFEAFF,TGTGCCAGCAGTTTGGTTGGGTTTGAAGCTTTCTTT
few,TRBV10-3,TRBJ2-1,TRBD2,CAISESYGTSGSGNEQFF,TGTGCCATCAGTGAGTCTTACGGGACTAGCGGGAGTGGTAATGAGCAGTTCTTC
-,TRBV6-1,TRBJ2-2,TRBD2,CASSRGAGGPGELFF,TGTGCCAGCAGTCGCGGGGCGGGAGGTCCCGGGGAGCTGTTTTTT
few,TRBV12-3/TRBV12-4,TRBJ2-5,TRBD1,CASREQGVGTQYF,TGTGCCAGCAGAGAACAGGGGGTCGGGACCCAGTACTTC
-,TRBV5-1,TRBJ2-6,TRBD2,CASSLGVAGLRRGANVLTF,TGCGCCAGCAGCTTGGGAGTAGCGGGGCTGAGACGGGGGGCCAACGTCCTGACTTTC
few,TRBV5-1,TRBJ2-5,TRBD1,CASSQTGGGETQYF,TGCGCCAGCAGCCAGACAGGGGGAGGAGAGACCCAGTACTTC
many,TRBV20-1,TRBJ2-7,-,CSARAGDYEQYF,TGCAGTGCTAGGGCAGGGGACTACGAGCAGTACTTC
-,TRBV10-3,TRBJ1-1,TRBD1,CAISRTGGDTEAFF,TGTGCCATCAGTCGGACAGGGGGAGACACTGAAGCTTTCTTT
-,TRBV20-1,TRBJ2-3,-,CSARASYTDTQYF,TGCAGTGCTAGAGCCTCCTACACAGATACGCAGTATTTT
few,TRBV15,TRBJ2-3,-,CATSRVPMPDTQYF,TGTGCCACCAGCAGAGTTCCGATGCCAGATACGCAGTATTTT
-,TRBV20-1,TRBJ2-1,TRBD2,CSARDRPGLAGAGAFYNEQFF,TGCAGTGCTAGAGATAGGCCCGGACTAGCGGGAGCTGGGGCCTTTTACAATGAGCAGTTCTTC
many,TRBV6-1,TRBJ2-3,TRBD2,CASRLSGRAGDTQYF,TGTGCCAGCAGATTGAGCGGGAGGGCGGGAGATACGCAGTATTTT
-,TRBV5-1,TRBJ2-4,-,CASSLNPSGIKRDIQYF,TGCGCCAGCAGCTTGAACCCCTCCGGGATCAAAAGGGACATTCAGTACTTC
-,TRBV10-3,TRBJ2-1,TRBD2,CAISESSSGIYNEQFF,TGTGCCATCAGTGAGTCCTCTAGCGGGATCTACAATGAGCAGTTCTTC
-,TRBV11-2,TRBJ2-2,TRBD2,CASSQREFPGELFF,TGTGCCAGCAGCCAGCGGGAGTTCCCCGGGGAGCTGTTTTTT
-,TRBV29-1,TRBJ1-1,-,CSVVGPRDTEAFF,TGCAGCGTCGTAGGCCCCAGGGACACTGAAGCTTTCTTT
-,TRBV20-1,TRBJ1-2,-,CSASNPDASYGYTF,TGCAGTGCTAGTAACCCGGACGCGAGCTATGGCTACACCTTC
few,TRBV20-1,TRBJ2-7,TRBD2,CSARDLAGEQYF,TGCAGTGCTAGAGATTTAGCGGGGGAGCAGTACTTC
-,TRBV20-1,TRBJ2-1,TRBD2,CSGRLRSGGAGEQFF,TGCAGTGGACGTTTGAGAAGCGGGGGGGCGGGCGAGCAGTTCTTC
many,TRBV4-1,TRBJ2-5,-,CASSQEAGETQYF,TGCGCCAGCAGCCAAGAAGCCGGCGAGACCCAGTACTTC
few,TRBV29-1,TRBJ2-2,-,CSVAHAATGELFF,TGCAGCGTTGCCCATGCAGCCACCGGGGAGCTGTTTTTT
once,TRBV5-1,TRBJ1-1,-,CASRSPGINTEAFF,TGCGCCAGCAGATCGCCGGGGATAAACACTGAAGCTTTCTTT
-,TRBV7-2,TRBJ1-2,TRBD1,CASSAQGGISGYGYTF,TGTGCCAGCAGCGCTCAGGGGGGGATAAGTGGCTATGGCTACACCTTC
many,TRBV5-4,TRBJ1-4,-,CASSQRTAGNEKLFF,TGTGCCAGCAGCCAAAGGACAGCTGGGAATGAAAAACTGTTTTTT
-,TRBV7-9,TRBJ2-3,-,CARTSTDTQYF,TGTGCCAGAACCTCCACAGATACGCAGTATTTT
many,TRBV5-1,TRBJ2-1,-,CASSAGYSGTYNEQFF,TGCGCCAGCAGCGCCGGATACTCGGGTACCTACAATGAGCAGTTCTTC
-,TRBV3-1,TRBJ2-7,-,CASSQVSRVWIGRSDEQYF,TGTGCCAGCAGCCAAGTGTCCAGGGTTTGGATCGGGAGAAGCGACGAGCAGTACTTC
-,TRBV20-1,TRBJ2-5,TRBD2,CSARDGRGGETQYF,TGCAGTGCTAGAGACGGCCGGGGGGGAGAGACCCAGTACTTC